This T cell receptor beta chain was retrieved from a study of blood T cell repertoires in COVID-19 (dated by TCRdb to the early 2020s). Context from the whole study: The collaborator samples originated in the United States, Italy and Spain and spanned the acute and convalescent phases of COVID-19. The repertoires were released in a freely available public database intended as a resource for research on the immune response to SARS-CoV-2. Subjects who had been exposed to COVID-19, were actively infected with it, or had recovered from it provided the deeply sampled blood TCRbeta repertoires that made up the dataset. Where available, HLA class I and class II types were obtained from metadata supplied by the sample provider rather than from assay-based typing. A de-identified subject ID, COVID-19 status, age in years and sex were almost always included in the sample metadata. Samples came from the ongoing ImmuneRACE study (first 160 participants) plus 1,254 subjects from 6 global collaborators. The prospective study material was composed of cDNA or gDNA derived from T cells, B-cell-depleted T cells, or PBMCs. Paper-wide results and their limitations: The amount of clinical and demographic metadata varied by source and participant and was provided uncurated.

Looking up the germline V gene yields CDR1 KGHSH and CDR2 LQKENI. From cysteine to phenylalanine, the CDR3 is 16 amino acids long. This entry keeps only the CDR3 DNA: 48 bases, framed from base 1. Germline trimming: 6 bases from V, 7 bases from J; junction bases outside gene matches: 10. The collaborating institutions used their own protocols to collect whole blood in K2EDTA tubes. For TCRbeta analysis, collaborators shipped samples in one of three forms: frozen whole blood, isolated PBMCs, or DNA extracted from either of those sample types. The immunoSEQ Assay, a bias-controlled multiplex PCR, was used to amplify TCRbeta CDR3 regions from genomic DNA. In the paper's pipeline: The number of nucleated cells in each sample was estimated by amplification of reference gene primers within the assay. Sequence reads were collapsed and filtered to measure the absolute abundance of every unique TCRbeta CDR3 rearrangement. For each sample, productive Simpson clonality was calculated as the square root of Simpson's diversity index across productive rearrangements. The table comes from immuneACCESS by way of TCRdb, which keeps in-frame sequences with V and J called. Part of the clones is missing from these tables; in studies checked, under half for an unresolved V gene and the rest for unknown reasons. The V and J calls and clone size were taken over from that table, and D and trimming were inferred from the DNA. The sample table lists hundreds of thousands of clones, 82% of them with a count of one. Jointly, the top ten make up around 11% of the sample.

On this clone itself: It has no known antigen specificity. No base qualities exist here, and no much larger clone lies one base off it.

The V and J segments used are TRBV18 and TRBJ1-5; 12 bases in the middle match TRBD1. The TCR originated in a woman aged 55-69 years with active or convalescent COVID-19. Sequenced sample: peripheral blood. The DNA is as follows: TGTGCCAGCTCCTCGGGGACAGGGGGCAACGGACAGCCCCAGCATTTT. The translation is CASSSGTGGNGQPQHF.